This TCR beta chain is from a study of a mutant IDH1 vaccine in newly diagnosed glioma. TCRdb's copy holds only in-frame clones and misses some; the assay was immunoSEQ multiplex PCR. Altogether around 56,000 clones are present, 70% to 90% being singletons, with the ten largest covering approximately 3.6%. The time point is: week 5, during vaccination. Vaccinated patients received 300 ug of mutant IDH1 20-mer peptide per dose, with topical imiquimod. As to this clone: As yet, its antigen is unknown.

V was clipped by 3 bases and J by 7 bases; unmatched bases: 4. Germline V gene lookup returns CDR1 SGHRS and CDR2 YFSETQ. There are 14 residues in the CDR3. This chain links TRBV5-1 with TRBJ2-7, with 13 bases identical to TRBD2. The clonotype originates from a man aged 25 to 45 with glioma. The sample in question was PBMCs, obtained from a glioma patient whose treatment included an IDH1 peptide vaccine. Here the CDR3 DNA reads TGCGCCAGCAGCTGGACTAGCGGGGGCCGGGAGCAGTACTTC. It specifies CASSWTSGGREQYF.